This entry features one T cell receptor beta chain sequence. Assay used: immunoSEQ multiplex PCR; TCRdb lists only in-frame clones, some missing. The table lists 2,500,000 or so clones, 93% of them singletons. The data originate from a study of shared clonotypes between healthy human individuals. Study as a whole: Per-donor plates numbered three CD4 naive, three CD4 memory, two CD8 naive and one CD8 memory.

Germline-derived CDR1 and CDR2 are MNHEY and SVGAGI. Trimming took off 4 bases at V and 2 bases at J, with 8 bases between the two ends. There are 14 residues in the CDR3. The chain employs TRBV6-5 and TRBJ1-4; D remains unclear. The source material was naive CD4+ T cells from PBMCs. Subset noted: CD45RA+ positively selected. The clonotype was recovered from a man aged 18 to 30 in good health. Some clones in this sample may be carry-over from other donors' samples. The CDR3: CASSSVQTNEKLFF. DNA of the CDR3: TGTGCCAGCAGTTCTGTTCAGACTAATGAAAAACTGTTTTTT.